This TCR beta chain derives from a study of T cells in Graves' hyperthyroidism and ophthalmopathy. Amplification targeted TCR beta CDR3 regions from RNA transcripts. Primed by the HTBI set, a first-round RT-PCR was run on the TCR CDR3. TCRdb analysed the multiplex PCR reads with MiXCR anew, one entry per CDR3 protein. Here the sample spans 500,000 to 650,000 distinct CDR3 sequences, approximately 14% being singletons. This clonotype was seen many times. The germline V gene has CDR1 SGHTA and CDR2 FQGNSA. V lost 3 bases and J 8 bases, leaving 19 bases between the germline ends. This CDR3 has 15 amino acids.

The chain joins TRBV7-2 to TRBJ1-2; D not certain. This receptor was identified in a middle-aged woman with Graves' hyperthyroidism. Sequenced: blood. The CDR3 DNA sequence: TGTGCCAGCAGCTTTATTGGTCCCCCCGGCGGGGGCTACACCTTC. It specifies CASSFIGPPGGGYTF. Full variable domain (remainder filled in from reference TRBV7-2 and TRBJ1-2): GAGVSQSPSNKVTEKGKDVELRCDPISGHTALYWYRQSLGQGLEFLIYFQGNSAPDKSGLPSDRFSAERTGGSVSTLTIQRTQQEDSAVYLCASSFIGPPGGGYTFGSGTRLTVV.